This TCR beta chain is from a study of type 1 and type 2 diabetes patients. Across the study: Sequencing for the whole study yielded 18,976,912 paired-end reads.

This clonotype was seen a few times. Peripheral blood, 9 to 10 milliliters per participant, was collected. The CDR3 covers 14 residues. CDR1 and CDR2 from the germline V gene are SEHNR and FQNEAQ (reference sequence). Trimming cost V 4 bases and J 2 bases; bases outside gene matches: 5. The PCR template was genomic DNA. A primer set of 30 forward and 13 reverse primers amplified the CDR3. TCRdb reprocessed the multiplex PCR reads via MiXCR and lists one record per CDR3 protein. The data show 250,000 to 300,000 distinct CDR3 sequences, around 47% seen once. This clonotype was sampled from a man aged 18 to 29 with type 2 diabetes. The chain carries TRBV7-9 and TRBJ2-7; 7 bases agree with TRBD1. The sequencing sample was made of peripheral blood mononuclear cells (PBMCs). The CDR3 DNA sequence: TGTGCCAGCAGCTCCTGGGGACAGCCCTACGAGCAGTACTTC. It codes for CASSSWGQPYEQYF.